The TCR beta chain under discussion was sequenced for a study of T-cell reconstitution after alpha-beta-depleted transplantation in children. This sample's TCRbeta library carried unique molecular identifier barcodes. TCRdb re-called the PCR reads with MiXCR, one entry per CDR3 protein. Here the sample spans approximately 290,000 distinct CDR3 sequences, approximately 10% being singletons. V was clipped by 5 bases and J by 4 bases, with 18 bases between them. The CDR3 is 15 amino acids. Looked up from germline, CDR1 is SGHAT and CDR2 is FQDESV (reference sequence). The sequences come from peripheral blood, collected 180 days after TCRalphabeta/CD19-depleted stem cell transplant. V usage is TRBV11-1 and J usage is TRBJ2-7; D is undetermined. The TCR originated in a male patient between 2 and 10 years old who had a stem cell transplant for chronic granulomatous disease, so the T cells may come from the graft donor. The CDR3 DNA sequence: TGTGCCAGCAGCCAGCCCAGGACGGACCCTTACGAGCAGTACTTC. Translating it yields CASSQPRTDPYEQYF. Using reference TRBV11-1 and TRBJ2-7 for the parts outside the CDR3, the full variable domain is EAEVAQSPRYKITEKSQAVAFWCDPISGHATLYWYRQILGQGPELLVQFQDESVVDDSQLPKDRFSAERLKGVDSTLKIQPAELGDSAMYLCASSQPRTDPYEQYFGPGTRLTVT.